These T cell receptor beta chains were read from a single sample in a study of blood T cells in healthy people across ages. TCRdb re-called the 5' RACE reads through MiXCR, storing one row per CDR3 protein. This sample yields 1.5 million to 2 million distinct CDR3 sequences, of which roughly 27% are seen a single time; more than 6% belongs to the top ten. Sequenced material: blood. These receptors came from a woman in her 30s in good health. Both conserved end residues are part of each CDR3. A D gene is named only where the DNA matches it firmly. Size tells how often a clone was seen (once, few, many) or the class of an expanded clone, and some rows leave it out.

TRBV2,.,TRBJ2-5,few,TGTGCCGGCAGTCCCCTTGTAGCCCACCAAGAGACCCAGTACTTC,CAGSPLVAHQETQYF
TRBV20-1,.,TRBJ2-1,many,TGCAGTGCTACCCTCTCCCTGGGCGGTCGCCATGAGCAGTTCTTC,CSATLSLGGRHEQFF
TRBV28,TRBD1,TRBJ1-2,.,TGTGCCAGCAGGGCGACAGGGTTTGGCTACACCTTC,CASRATGFGYTF
TRBV20-1,TRBD1,TRBJ1-6,.,TGCAGTGCGATGCAGGGGGCGAATTCACCCCTCCACTTT,CSAMQGANSPLHF
TRBV4-3,.,TRBJ2-3,.,TGCGCCAGCAGCCAAGATTGGGGGACGGCCAACACAGATACGCAGTATTTT,CASSQDWGTANTDTQYF
TRBV6-5,.,TRBJ2-5,many,TGTGCCAGCAGTGCCCCGGGGGTAGAGACCCAGTACTTC,CASSAPGVETQYF
TRBV20-1,TRBD2,TRBJ2-1,few,TGCAGTGCTAGGCACAGCGGGAGGAATCACAATGAGCAGTTCTTC,CSARHSGRNHNEQFF
TRBV6-2/TRBV6-3,.,TRBJ2-3,few,TGTGCCAGCAGACCCCCCGGGACTGGATACTTGGATACGCAGTATTTT,CASRPPGTGYLDTQYF
TRBV6-6,.,TRBJ2-3,.,TGTGCCAGCACCCTCAGTGCAGGGACCATCGCAGATACGCAGTATTTT,CASTLSAGTIADTQYF
TRBV2,.,TRBJ2-5,few,TGTGCCAGCGAGCAGCAAGAGACCCAGTACTTC,CASEQQETQYF
TRBV5-6,TRBD1,TRBJ2-5,few,TGTGCCAGCAGCCTACGCGAGGGGGCGCGGATAGAGACCCAGTACTTC,CASSLREGARIETQYF
TRBV19,TRBD2,TRBJ2-7,few,TGTGCCAGTAGCGGACTAGCGGGACCTCCCTGCGAGCAGTACTTC,CASSGLAGPPCEQYF
TRBV5-1,.,TRBJ2-3,few,TGCGCCAGCAGCCTGGGGGCGGGGACACCAACCACAGATACGCAGTATTTT,CASSLGAGTPTTDTQYF
TRBV5-1,TRBD2,TRBJ2-4,.,TGCGCCAGCAGCACGACTAGCGGAGCTCTAGTCAAAAACATTCAGTACTTC,CASSTTSGALVKNIQYF
TRBV28,.,TRBJ1-5,many,TGTGCCAGCAGTTTAGCAGTTAGCAATCAGCCCCAGCATTTT,CASSLAVSNQPQHF
TRBV7-2,.,TRBJ1-2,many,TGTGCCAGCAGCTTAGAAAGGACCGTCTATGGCTACACCTTC,CASSLERTVYGYTF
TRBV27,.,TRBJ2-1,few,TGTGCCGGCAGTCTAGCGCCTCTCGATGAGCAGTTCTTC,CAGSLAPLDEQFF
TRBV5-1,.,TRBJ1-1,few,TGCGCCAGCAGCTTGGCCGCCTATGGGAACACTGAAGCTTTCTTT,CASSLAAYGNTEAFF
TRBV20-1,.,TRBJ1-1,.,TGCAGTGCTAGAGGGGGTGGTGGGAGCACTGAAGCTTTCTTT,CSARGGGGSTEAFF
TRBV20-1,TRBD2,TRBJ2-7,.,TGCAGTGCCACGACTAGCGGGAGTATCACCTACGAGCAGTACTTC,CSATTSGSITYEQYF
TRBV5-5,.,TRBJ1-2,few,TGTGCCAGCAGCTTGCAAGAATATGGCTACACCTTC,CASSLQEYGYTF
TRBV11-2,.,TRBJ2-7,many,TGTCCCAGCAGCTTAGTTATATTCGCGACCAACTACGAGCAGTACTTC,CPSSLVIFATNYEQYF
TRBV29-1,.,TRBJ1-1,once,TGCAACGTTGAACCTCTTTGGGAGGGCGCTGAAGCTTTCTTT,CNVEPLWEGAEAFF